The present T cell receptor beta chain was sequenced within a study of T-cell memory formation after mild COVID-19 (dated by TCRdb to the early 2020s). About the investigation overall: TCR sequence clusters from the two donors were found to be largely donor specific. In a couple of donors, T-cell clones that expanded and contracted after mild COVID-19 were followed by sequencing TCRalpha and TCRbeta repertoires longitudinally. Two young, previously healthy adult volunteers made up the cohort, one male and one female.

According to the germline V gene, CDR1 reads SGHTA and CDR2 reads FQGNSA. The CDR3 contains 16 residues, cysteine and phenylalanine counted. Only CDR3 DNA is held: 48 bases, read in frame from base 1. Concerning this clonotype itself: No antigen is known for it. Compared with germline, one end of the junction differs, possibly owing to a read error.

Broad study findings and their caveats: Only a couple of mild cases were covered by the study, and larger cohorts that include severe cases with pre-infection samples were considered necessary. SARS-CoV-2 specificity of the second-wave clones peaking on day 37 was not confirmed. Clones contracting from day 15 to 85 had balanced CD4/CD8 phenotypes, while a second wave expanding from day 15 to 37 was biased towards CD4+. The detection of some responding clones in pre-infection memory suggests that pre-existing cross-reactive memory T cells joined the SARS-CoV-2 response. Contracting CD4+ clones were located mainly in the CM and EM memory subsets, whereas CD8+ clones were found to be enriched in EMRA.

Ficoll-Paque density gradient centrifugation was the method used to isolate PBMCs. These reads were obtained on an Illumina NovaSeq 6000. TCRalpha and TCRbeta cDNA libraries were built by 5'RACE with constant-segment primers, adding sample barcodes and unique molecular identifiers. RNA was extracted from every sample with Trizol reagent. Libraries were amplified in two PCR steps, with a second sample barcode and Illumina TruSeq adapters added in the second step. Sequencing of libraries was performed on an Illumina NovaSeq with 2 x 150 bp paired-end reads. Per the original workflow: With migec v1.2.7, reads were demultiplexed and then collapsed into UMI-guided consensus sequences. Using mixcr v2.1.11, UMI consensuses were aligned to TRA and TRB V and J templates and then assembled into clonotypes. Clonotypes were classified as expanded or contracted when called significant by both edgeR and NoisET, with noise models trained on biological replicates. For edgeR calls, the cutoffs were a false discovery rate-adjusted p below 0.01 and a log2 fold-change threshold of 1. As an exploratory analysis of dynamics, max-normalized trajectories of the 1000 most abundant clonotypes were examined by PCA with hierarchical clustering. The CD4 or CD8 phenotype of responding clones was assigned using the separately sequenced CD4+ and CD8+ repertoires. Through fastp at Q25 and MiXCR, TCRdb rebuilt clones from the public reads, retaining in-frame beta chains. Records with the same CDR3 protein are collapsed into one entry carrying the most frequent genes and DNA. Here the V and J calls rest on TCRdb's processing, not on the authors' analysis. This sample has approximately 210,000 distinct CDR3 sequences in its table, and approximately 30% of those were observed once. Roughly 11% of the sample comes from the top ten.

The specimen sequenced was PBMCs or a T cell subset sorted from them (not recorded which). Here the chain combines TRBV7-2 and TRBJ1-2; the D gene is perhaps TRBD1, from 6 matching bases. The TCR was taken from an adult woman who had mild COVID-19 (a few samples of this study predate the infection). The sample titles of this study are shuffled in the database, so cell type and time point are left out; the donor was told from shared clones. The DNA is as follows: TGTGCCAGCAGATTAGGGGGGCCGCGAGCTAACTATGGCTACACCTTC. Its translation reads: CASRLGGPRANYGYTF.